This paragraph reports one T cell receptor beta chain. Its antigen is unknown. The TRB libraries of cDNA were built by UMI-labeled 5' RACE. For each CDR3 protein, TCRdb gives one entry from its re-call of the 5' RACE reads, without DNA. This table holds fewer than 80,000 distinct CDR3 sequences. Naive CD8+ T cells had a CD45RO-CCR7+CD27+CD95- phenotype. These data come from a study of CXCR3-negative and CXCR3-positive naive CD8 T cells. On the study more broadly: Overall TRB read output was 120 million to 150 million, and each library contained about 1.5 +/- 0.3 million reads. General study findings and limits: Naive CXCR3-positive and CXCR3-negative cells shared TRBV-TRBJ usage; memory cells diverged. Both naive subsets showed comparably high diversity, and memory CD8+ cells showed much lower diversity.

This CDR3 has 11 residues. Sequenced input: naive CXCR3- CD8+ T cells from blood. The subset here: CD45RO-CCR7+CD27+CD95- naive CD8+ T cells lacking CXCR3 (TNR3-). V gene TRBV12-3 or TRBV12-4 combines with J gene TRBJ2-2. The sequence was collected from a human donor in good health. Some clones in this sample may be carry-over from other donors' samples. The chain's CDR3 is CASSMTGELFF.